The rows below give T cell receptor beta chains drawn from one sample of a study of T cell repertoires in cytomegalovirus infection. TCRdb re-derived calls from the reads in MiXCR, one entry per CDR3 protein. The sample has 150,000 or so distinct CDR3 sequences; about 20% are singletons. Their antigens remain unidentified. This specimen consisted of CD8+ T cells from cultured PBMCs, obtained from culture after CMV antigen stimulation. The receptors here all came from a human donor in good health (CMV status not recorded). Some clones in this sample may be carry-over from other donors' samples. Both conserved end residues are part of each CDR3. The order of the fields is J gene, V gene, D gene, clone size, CDR3 protein, CDR3 DNA. D genes are given only for firm matches. Clone size is given for some rows only: seen once, a few or many times, or a class if the clone is expanded.

j_gene: TRBJ2-1
v_gene: TRBV6-6
d_gene: NA
abundance: NA
CDR3aa: CASSYGAGEQFF
CDR3nt: TGTGCCAGCAGTTACGGGGCCGGGGAGCAGTTCTTC

j_gene: TRBJ2-7
v_gene: TRBV4-1
d_gene: TRBD1
abundance: NA
CDR3aa: CASSPTGTGVYEQYF
CDR3nt: TGCGCCAGCAGCCCTACCGGGACAGGGGTTTACGAGCAGTACTTC

j_gene: TRBJ2-6
v_gene: TRBV6-2/TRBV6-3
d_gene: NA
abundance: few
CDR3aa: CASSYDSSGANVLTF
CDR3nt: TGTGCCAGCAGTTACGACAGCTCTGGGGCCAACGTCCTGACTTTC

j_gene: TRBJ2-7
v_gene: TRBV27
d_gene: TRBD1
abundance: NA
CDR3aa: CARRRRGQGAREQYF
CDR3nt: TGTGCCCGCCGTCGGAGGGGACAGGGGGCTCGAGAGCAGTACTTC

j_gene: TRBJ2-1
v_gene: TRBV7-9
d_gene: NA
abundance: many
CDR3aa: CASSRAWGDEQFF
CDR3nt: TGTGCCAGCAGCAGGGCCTGGGGGGATGAGCAGTTCTTC

j_gene: TRBJ1-5
v_gene: TRBV6-2/TRBV6-3
d_gene: NA
abundance: NA
CDR3aa: CASSYSSGNQPQHF
CDR3nt: TGTGCCAGCAGTTACTCATCAGGGAATCAGCCCCAGCATTTT

j_gene: TRBJ1-1
v_gene: TRBV10-3
d_gene: NA
abundance: few
CDR3aa: CAISEPKTRHNTEAFF
CDR3nt: TGTGCCATCAGCGAACCCAAGACAAGGCACAACACTGAAGCTTTCTTT

j_gene: TRBJ2-3
v_gene: TRBV7-6
d_gene: TRBD1
abundance: few
CDR3aa: CASSRNRGAADTQYF
CDR3nt: TGTGCCAGCAGCCGGAACAGGGGTGCCGCAGATACGCAGTATTTT

j_gene: TRBJ1-5
v_gene: TRBV7-2
d_gene: NA
abundance: few
CDR3aa: CASSLVGGRSHQPQHF
CDR3nt: TGTGCCAGCAGCTTAGTTGGGGGCAGGTCACATCAGCCCCAGCATTTT

j_gene: TRBJ2-7
v_gene: TRBV7-9
d_gene: NA
abundance: few
CDR3aa: CASSLGHGSLTYEQYF
CDR3nt: TGTGCCAGCAGCTTAGGTCACGGGTCCCTAACCTACGAGCAGTACTTC

j_gene: TRBJ2-1
v_gene: TRBV6-1
d_gene: TRBD2
abundance: few
CDR3aa: CATRLAPSSYNEQFF
CDR3nt: TGTGCCACCCGACTAGCCCCAAGTTCCTACAATGAGCAGTTCTTC

j_gene: TRBJ2-5
v_gene: TRBV12-3/TRBV12-4
d_gene: NA
abundance: NA
CDR3aa: CASSLAFQETQYF
CDR3nt: TGTGCCAGCAGTTTGGCATTCCAAGAGACCCAGTACTTC

j_gene: TRBJ1-1
v_gene: TRBV6-1
d_gene: NA
abundance: few
CDR3aa: CASSQYTGRTEAFF
CDR3nt: TGTGCCAGCAGCCAATACACTGGAAGGACTGAAGCTTTCTTT

j_gene: TRBJ2-1
v_gene: TRBV4-3
d_gene: TRBD1
abundance: few
CDR3aa: CASSQANDRGYNEQFF
CDR3nt: TGCGCCAGCAGCCAAGCTAACGACAGGGGGTACAATGAGCAGTTCTTC

j_gene: TRBJ2-1
v_gene: TRBV30
d_gene: NA
abundance: many
CDR3aa: CAWSLGNEQFF
CDR3nt: TGTGCCTGGAGCTTGGGAAATGAGCAGTTCTTC

j_gene: TRBJ2-7
v_gene: TRBV19
d_gene: NA
abundance: NA
CDR3aa: CASKEGGGTSYEQYF
CDR3nt: TGTGCCAGTAAGGAAGGAGGGGGAACGTCCTACGAGCAGTACTTC

j_gene: TRBJ1-2
v_gene: TRBV7-2
d_gene: TRBD1
abundance: few
CDR3aa: CASSLVFQGANYGYTF
CDR3nt: TGTGCCAGCAGCTTAGTCTTTCAGGGGGCTAACTATGGCTACACCTTC

j_gene: TRBJ1-2
v_gene: TRBV2
d_gene: NA
abundance: few
CDR3aa: CASSESMTGRNYGYTF
CDR3nt: TGTGCCAGCAGTGAGTCGATGACAGGACGTAACTATGGCTACACCTTC

j_gene: TRBJ1-1
v_gene: TRBV7-2
d_gene: NA
abundance: NA
CDR3aa: CASSQRTLKGMNTEAFF
CDR3nt: TGTGCCAGCAGCCAGAGGACTTTAAAGGGGATGAACACTGAAGCTTTCTTT

j_gene: TRBJ2-2
v_gene: TRBV7-9
d_gene: NA
abundance: NA
CDR3aa: CASSLGDDTGELFF
CDR3nt: TGTGCCAGCAGCTTAGGGGACGACACCGGGGAGCTGTTTTTT